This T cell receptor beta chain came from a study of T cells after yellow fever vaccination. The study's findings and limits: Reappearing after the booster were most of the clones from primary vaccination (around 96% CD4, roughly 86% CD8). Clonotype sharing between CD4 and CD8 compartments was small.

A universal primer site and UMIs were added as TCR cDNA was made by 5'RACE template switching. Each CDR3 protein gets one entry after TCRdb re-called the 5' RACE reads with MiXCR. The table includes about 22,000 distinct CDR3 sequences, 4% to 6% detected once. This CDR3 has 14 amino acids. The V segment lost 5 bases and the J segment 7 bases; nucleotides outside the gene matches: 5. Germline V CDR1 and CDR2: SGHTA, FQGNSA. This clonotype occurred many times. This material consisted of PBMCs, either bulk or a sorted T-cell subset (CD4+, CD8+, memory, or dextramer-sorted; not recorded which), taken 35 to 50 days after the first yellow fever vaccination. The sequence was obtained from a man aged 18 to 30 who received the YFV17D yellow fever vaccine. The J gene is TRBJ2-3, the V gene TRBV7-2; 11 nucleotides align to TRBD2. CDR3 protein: CASSQTSGENTQYF. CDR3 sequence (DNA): TGTGCCAGCAGCCAGACTAGCGGGGAGAATACGCAGTATTTT. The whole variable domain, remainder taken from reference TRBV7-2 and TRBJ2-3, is GAGVSQSPSNKVTEKGKDVELRCDPISGHTALYWYRQSLGQGLEFLIYFQGNSAPDKSGLPSDRFSAERTGGSVSTLTIQRTQQEDSAVYLCASSQTSGENTQYFGPGTRLTVL.